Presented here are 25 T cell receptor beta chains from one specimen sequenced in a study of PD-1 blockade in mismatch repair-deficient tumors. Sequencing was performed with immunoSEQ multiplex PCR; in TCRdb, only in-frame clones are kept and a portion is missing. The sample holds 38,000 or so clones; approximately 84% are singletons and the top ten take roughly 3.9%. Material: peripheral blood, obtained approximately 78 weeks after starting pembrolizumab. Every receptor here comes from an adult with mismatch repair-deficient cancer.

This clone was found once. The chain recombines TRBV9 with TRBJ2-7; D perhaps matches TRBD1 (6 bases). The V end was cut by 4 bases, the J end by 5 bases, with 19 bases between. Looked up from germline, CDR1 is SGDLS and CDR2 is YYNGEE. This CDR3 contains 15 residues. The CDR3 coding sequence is TGTGCCAGCAGCCGGAATACAGGGTCTCCTAACGAGCAGTACTTC. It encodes CASSRNTGSPNEQYF.

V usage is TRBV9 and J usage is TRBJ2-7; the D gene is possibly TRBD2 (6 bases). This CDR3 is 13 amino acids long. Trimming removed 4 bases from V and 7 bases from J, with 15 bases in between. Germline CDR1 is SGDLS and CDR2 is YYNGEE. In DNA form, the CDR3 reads TGTGCCAGCAGCATACACGGGGCGGGGGAGCAGTACTTC. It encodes CASSIHGAGEQYF.

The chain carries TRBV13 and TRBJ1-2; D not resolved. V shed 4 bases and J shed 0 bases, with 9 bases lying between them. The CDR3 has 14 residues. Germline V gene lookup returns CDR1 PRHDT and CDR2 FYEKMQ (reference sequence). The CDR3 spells CASSSSEANYGYTF. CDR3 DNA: TGTGCCAGCAGCTCCTCAGAAGCTAACTATGGCTACACCTTC. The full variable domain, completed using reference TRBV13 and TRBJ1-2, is AAGVIQSPRHLIKEKRETATLKCYPIPRHDTVYWYQQGPGQDPQFLISFYEKMQSDKGSIPDRFSAQQFSDYHSELNMSSLELGDSALYFCASSSSEANYGYTFGSGTRLTVV.

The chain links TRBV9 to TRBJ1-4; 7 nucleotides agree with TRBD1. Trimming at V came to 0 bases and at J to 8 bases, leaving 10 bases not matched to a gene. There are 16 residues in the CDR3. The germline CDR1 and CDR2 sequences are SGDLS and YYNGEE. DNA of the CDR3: TGTGCCAGCAGCGTAGAGCAGACAGGGTCTCGAGAAAAACTGTTTTTT. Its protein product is CASSVEQTGSREKLFF.

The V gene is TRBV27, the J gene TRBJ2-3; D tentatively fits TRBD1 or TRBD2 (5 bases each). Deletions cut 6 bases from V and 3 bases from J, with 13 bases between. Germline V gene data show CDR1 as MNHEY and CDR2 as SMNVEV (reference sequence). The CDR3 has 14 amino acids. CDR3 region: CASRLSWGTDTQYF. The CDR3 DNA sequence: TGTGCCAGCAGACTATCGTGGGGGACAGATACGCAGTATTTT.

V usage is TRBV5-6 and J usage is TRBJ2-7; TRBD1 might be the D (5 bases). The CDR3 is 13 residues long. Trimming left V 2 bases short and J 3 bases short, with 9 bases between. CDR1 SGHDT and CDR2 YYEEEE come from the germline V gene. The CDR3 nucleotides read TGTGCCAGCAGCTTCAGGGTTCACTACGAGCAGTACTTC. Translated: CASSFRVHYEQYF. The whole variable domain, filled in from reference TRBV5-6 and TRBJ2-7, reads DAGVTQSPTHLIKTRGQQVTLRCSPKSGHDTVSWYQQALGQGPQFIFQYYEEEERQRGNFPDRFSGHQFPNYSSELNVNALLLGDSALYLCASSFRVHYEQYFGPGTRLTVT.

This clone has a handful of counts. CDR3 in amino acids: CASSYRLAETSEQYF. CDR3 nucleotides: TGTGCCAGCAGTTACCGGCTAGCGGAAACCTCCGAGCAGTACTTC. The chain recombines TRBV6-5 with TRBJ2-7; the match to TRBD2 covers 7 bases. The CDR3 totals 15 residues. Per germline, CDR1 MNHEY and CDR2 SVGAGI. V lost 2 bases to trimming and J lost 6 bases; unmatched junction nucleotides: 10.

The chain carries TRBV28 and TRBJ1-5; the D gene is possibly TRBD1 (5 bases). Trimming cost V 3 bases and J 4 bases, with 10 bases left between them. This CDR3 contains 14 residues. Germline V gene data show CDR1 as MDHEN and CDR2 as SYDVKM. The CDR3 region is CASSFAQENQPQHF. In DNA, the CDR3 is TGTGCCAGCAGTTTCGCACAGGAGAATCAGCCCCAGCATTTT.

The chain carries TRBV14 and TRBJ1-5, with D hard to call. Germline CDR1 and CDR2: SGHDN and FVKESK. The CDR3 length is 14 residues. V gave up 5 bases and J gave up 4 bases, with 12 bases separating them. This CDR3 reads CASSAIEPNQPQHF. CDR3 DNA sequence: TGTGCCAGCAGCGCTATCGAGCCTAATCAGCCCCAGCATTTT.

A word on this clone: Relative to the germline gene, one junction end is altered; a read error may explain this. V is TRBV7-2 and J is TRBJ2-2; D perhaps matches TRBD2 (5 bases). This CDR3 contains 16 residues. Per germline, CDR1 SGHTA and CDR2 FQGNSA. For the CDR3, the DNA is TGTGCCAGCAGATTAGTGGCGGGCAACAGCGCCGGGGAGCTGTTTTTT. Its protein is CASRLVAGNSAGELFF.

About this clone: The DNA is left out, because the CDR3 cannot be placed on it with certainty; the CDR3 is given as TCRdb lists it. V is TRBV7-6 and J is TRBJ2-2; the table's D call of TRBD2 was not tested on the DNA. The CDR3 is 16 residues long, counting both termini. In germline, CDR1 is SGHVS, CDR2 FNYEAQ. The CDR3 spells CASSTVTSFGAGELFF.

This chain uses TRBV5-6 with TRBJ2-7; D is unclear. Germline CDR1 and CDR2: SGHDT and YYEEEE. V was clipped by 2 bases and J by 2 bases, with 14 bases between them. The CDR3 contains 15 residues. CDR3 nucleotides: TGTGCCAGCAGCTTTAGAAGCTCCCCTGCCTACGAGCAGTACTTC. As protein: CASSFRSSPAYEQYF.

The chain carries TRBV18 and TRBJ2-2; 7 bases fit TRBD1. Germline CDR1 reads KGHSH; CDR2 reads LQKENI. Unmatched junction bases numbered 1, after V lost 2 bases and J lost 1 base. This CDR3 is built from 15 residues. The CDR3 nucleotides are TGTGCCAGCTCACCAAACAGGGGGAACACCGGGGAGCTGTTTTTT. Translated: CASSPNRGNTGELFF.

The CDR3 region has the DNA TGTGCCAGCCTCGACAGGGGGTGGGAGACCCAGTACTTC. Encoded protein: CASLDRGWETQYF. The chain has TRBV6-1 and TRBJ2-5; 9 bases align to TRBD1. This CDR3 region has 13 residues. Germline loops: CDR1 MNHNS, CDR2 SASEGT. V lost 8 bases, J lost 5 bases, and 6 bases stayed unmatched.

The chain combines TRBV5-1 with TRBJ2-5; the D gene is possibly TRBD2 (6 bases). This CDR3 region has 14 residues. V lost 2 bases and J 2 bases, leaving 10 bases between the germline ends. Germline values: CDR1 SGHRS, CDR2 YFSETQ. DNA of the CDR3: TGCGCCAGCAGCTTAGCGGGTCAACAAGAGACCCAGTACTTC. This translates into CASSLAGQQETQYF.

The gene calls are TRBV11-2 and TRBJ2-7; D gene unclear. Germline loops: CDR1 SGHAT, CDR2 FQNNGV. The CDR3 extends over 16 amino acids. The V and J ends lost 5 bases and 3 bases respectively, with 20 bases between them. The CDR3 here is CASSPYRPGLYYEQYF. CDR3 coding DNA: TGTGCCAGCAGCCCTTACAGACCGGGTCTCTACTACGAGCAGTACTTC.

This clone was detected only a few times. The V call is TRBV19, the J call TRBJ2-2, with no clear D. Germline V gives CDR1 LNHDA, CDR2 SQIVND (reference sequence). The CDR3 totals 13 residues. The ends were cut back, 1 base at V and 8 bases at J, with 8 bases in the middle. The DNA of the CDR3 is TGTGCCAGTAGTATAGGGGAAACGGGGGAGCTGTTTTTT. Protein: CASSIGETGELFF.

CDR3 DNA: TGTGCCAGCAGTTACTCGGGACAGGATTTATACAATGAGCAGTTCTTC. As protein: CASSYSGQDLYNEQFF. V and J are TRBV6-5 and TRBJ2-1; 8 bases map to TRBD1. The length of the CDR3 is 16 residues. J was trimmed by 4 bases and V by 0 bases; bases with no gene match: 5. The germline V gene has CDR1 MNHEY and CDR2 SVGAGI.

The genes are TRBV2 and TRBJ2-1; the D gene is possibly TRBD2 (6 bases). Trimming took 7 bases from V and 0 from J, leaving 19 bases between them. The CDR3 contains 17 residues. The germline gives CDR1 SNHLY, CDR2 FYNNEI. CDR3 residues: CASKARSGSSSYNEQFF. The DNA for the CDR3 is TGTGCCAGCAAGGCACGCAGCGGGTCTAGCTCCTACAATGAGCAGTTCTTC. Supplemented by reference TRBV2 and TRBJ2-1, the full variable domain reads EPEVTQTPSHQVTQMGQEVILRCVPISNHLYFYWYRQILGQKVEFLVSFYNNEISEKSEIFDDQFSVERPDGSNFTLKIRSTKLEDSAMYFCASKARSGSSSYNEQFFGPGTRLTVL.

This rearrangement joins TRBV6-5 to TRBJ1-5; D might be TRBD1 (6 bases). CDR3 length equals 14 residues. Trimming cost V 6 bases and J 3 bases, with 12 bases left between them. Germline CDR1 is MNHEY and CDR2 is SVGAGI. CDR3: CASRKTGNNQPQHF. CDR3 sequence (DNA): TGTGCCAGCAGAAAAACAGGGAACAATCAGCCCCAGCATTTT.

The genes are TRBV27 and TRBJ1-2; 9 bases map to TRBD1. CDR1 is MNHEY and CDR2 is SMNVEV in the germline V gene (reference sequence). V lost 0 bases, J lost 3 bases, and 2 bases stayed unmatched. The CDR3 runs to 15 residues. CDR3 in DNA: TGTGCCAGCAGTTTATCGGGACAGGGAGACTATGGCTACACCTTC. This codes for CASSLSGQGDYGYTF.

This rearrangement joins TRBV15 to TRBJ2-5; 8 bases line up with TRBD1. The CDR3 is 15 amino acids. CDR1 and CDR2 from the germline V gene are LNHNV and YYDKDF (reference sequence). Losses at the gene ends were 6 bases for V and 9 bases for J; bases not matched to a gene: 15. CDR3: CATRDWTGTGEAQYF. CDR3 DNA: TGTGCCACCAGGGACTGGACAGGGACTGGGGAGGCCCAGTACTTC.

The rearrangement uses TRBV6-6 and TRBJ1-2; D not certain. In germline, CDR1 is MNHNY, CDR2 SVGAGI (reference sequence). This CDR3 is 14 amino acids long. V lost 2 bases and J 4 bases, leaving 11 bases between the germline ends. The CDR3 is CASSYDRKSYGYTF. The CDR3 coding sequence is TGTGCCAGCAGTTACGATCGAAAAAGCTATGGCTACACCTTC.

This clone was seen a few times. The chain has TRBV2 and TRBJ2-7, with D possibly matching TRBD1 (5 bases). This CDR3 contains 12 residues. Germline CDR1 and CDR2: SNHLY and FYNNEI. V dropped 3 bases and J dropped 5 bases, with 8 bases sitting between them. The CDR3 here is CASSEDTHEQYF. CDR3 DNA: TGTGCCAGCAGTGAGGACACCCACGAGCAGTACTTC.

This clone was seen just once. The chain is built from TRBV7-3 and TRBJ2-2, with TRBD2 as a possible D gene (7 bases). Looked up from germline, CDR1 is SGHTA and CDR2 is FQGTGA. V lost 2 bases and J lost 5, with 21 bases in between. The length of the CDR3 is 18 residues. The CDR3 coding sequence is TGTGCCAGCAGCTTAGGGTCCCGGGGGGCAGCGGGGACCGGGGAGCTGTTTTTT. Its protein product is CASSLGSRGAAGTGELFF.